A single TCR beta chain is shown here with its context. Its antigen is as yet unknown. This CDR3 spans 20 amino acids. Germline assignment: CDR1 MDHEN and CDR2 SYDVKM. V lost 1 base and J lost 0, with 19 bases in between. The sample is drawn from a study of cytomegalovirus exposure and HLA in healthy donors. Study details: The study placed roughly four fifths of its approximately 360 genotyped donors in the Caucasian-associated ancestry cluster.

PCR primers comprised 60 Vbeta and 13 Jbeta primers. Only in-frame clones appear in the TCRdb table, and some are missing; sequencing was by immunoSEQ multiplex PCR. The sample table sets out about 48,000 clones. Study outcomes and limitations: Follow-up analysis seemed to connect common viral pathogens with several of the most significant clusters identified. Previous analysis showed most TCR beta V segments were productive about 87% or about 30% of the time.

When sampled, the donors appeared nominally healthy, though they likely had unrecorded immune exposures. The rearrangement links TRBV28 to TRBJ2-6; a possible D gene is TRBD2 (5 bases). The receptor was derived from a male donor in good health and CMV-seropositive. Sequenced sample: PBMCs. The CDR3 sequence: CASSLFPDYSPSSGANVLTF. DNA of the CDR3: TGTGCCAGCAGTTTATTTCCCGACTATTCCCCCAGCTCTGGGGCCAACGTCCTGACTTTC.